The 14 T cell receptor beta chains listed next were all sequenced from one sample in a study of sequential checkpoint blockade in melanoma. Only in-frame clones appear in the TCRdb table, and some are missing; sequencing was by immunoSEQ multiplex PCR. The top ten hold about 12% of the sample, which has approximately 2,200 clones, 17% seen once. Treatment meaning: randomized to nivolumab then ipilimumab (arm A) or the reverse (arm B). The sequenced sample was tumor tissue (inferred from file names), obtained from a patient given nivolumab and ipilimumab in sequence. These receptors were obtained from a human donor with melanoma.

Within the sample, this clone is medium-sized. The DNA for the CDR3 is TGTGCCAGCAGCTTAGTGCGGGGGGTGTACACTGAAGCTTTCTTT. Its protein is CASSLVRGVYTEAFF. The chain employs TRBV11-3 and TRBJ1-1, with D possibly TRBD1 on 5 matching bases. The CDR3 covers 15 residues. Trimming took 1 base from V and 3 from J, leaving 12 bases between them. In germline, CDR1 is SGHNT, CDR2 YENEEA.

This clone was detected many times. This chain links TRBV11-3 with TRBJ1-2; D not certain. This CDR3 has 17 amino acids. Germline values: CDR1 SGHNT, CDR2 YENEEA. Deletions cut 2 bases from V and 4 bases from J, with 20 bases between. The CDR3 DNA sequence: TGTGCCAGCAGCTTAAGCAGCGGAGACGGAAAGACCTATGGCTACACCTTC. Translated: CASSLSSGDGKTYGYTF. The variable domain in full, completed from reference TRBV11-3 and TRBJ1-2, reads EAGVVQSPRYKIIEKKQPVAFWCNPISGHNTLYWYLQNLGQGPELLIRYENEEAVDDSQLPKDRFSAERLKGVDSTLKIQPAELGDSAVYLCASSLSSGDGKTYGYTFGSGTRLTVV.

The chain combines TRBV19 with TRBJ1-1; TRBD1 agrees at 7 bases. CDR3 length: 13 amino acids. V gave up 5 bases and J gave up 3 bases; unmatched junction bases: 3. Germline V gives CDR1 LNHDA, CDR2 SQIVND (reference sequence). This chain's CDR3 is CASSQGTDTEAFF. CDR3 in DNA: TGTGCCAGTAGTCAAGGGACAGACACTGAAGCTTTCTTT.

The V and J genes are TRBV19 and TRBJ1-6, with 9 bases aligning to TRBD1. Germline V gene lookup returns CDR1 LNHDA and CDR2 SQIVND (reference sequence). V shed 7 bases, J shed 8 bases, and the junction held 12 bases outside the gene matches. The CDR3 extends over 16 amino acids. The DNA for the CDR3 is TGTGCCAGTATCAGGACCGGGACAGGGACATATTCACCCCTCCACTTT. It yields the protein CASIRTGTGTYSPLHF. Complete variable domain (other parts from reference TRBV19 and TRBJ1-6): DGGITQSPKYLFRKEGQNVTLSCEQNLNHDAMYWYRQDPGQGLRLIYYSQIVNDFQKGDIAEGYSVSREKKESFPLTVTSAQKNPTAFYLCASIRTGTGTYSPLHFGNGTRLTVT.

By frequency in the sample, this clone is medium-sized (0.01 to 0.1%). The chain has TRBV6-8 and TRBJ2-1; 11 positions match TRBD2. The CDR3 has 16 amino acids. V was pared by 0 bases and J by 8 bases, with 6 bases of the junction left unmatched. The germline gives CDR1 MNHGY, CDR2 SAAAGT. The CDR3 bases are TGTGCCAGCAGTTACTCTGTAGCGGGGGGGCCCGATGAGCAGTTCTTC. It translates to CASSYSVAGGPDEQFF.

The chain uses TRBV30 and TRBJ1-1; tentatively, D is TRBD1 (6 bases). Trimming cost V 3 bases and J 8 bases, with 22 bases left between them. The length of the CDR3 is 15 residues. Germline loops: CDR1 GTSNPN, CDR2 SVGIG (reference sequence). The CDR3 here is CAWSSATGGRGEAFF. Written as DNA, the CDR3 is TGTGCCTGGAGCTCCGCTACGGGGGGCCGCGGGGAAGCTTTCTTT.

There are a few counts of this clone. The CDR3 region has the DNA TGTGCTAGTGGTTTGGCCCAGACAGGCCGAGGGGAAAAACTGTTTTTT. Encoded protein: CASGLAQTGRGEKLFF. The rearrangement joins TRBV12-5 to TRBJ1-4; D is perhaps TRBD1 (6 bases). CDR1 is LGHNT, CDR2 FRNRAP, per germline. This CDR3 region has 16 residues. V was pared by 1 base and J by 8 bases, with 17 bases between.

A few counts support this clone. The chain couples TRBV4-1 to TRBJ1-2; D unresolved. Germline CDR1 is MGHRA and CDR2 is YSYEKL. Trimming cost V 1 base and J 4 bases, with 13 bases left between them. The CDR3 sequence is 15 residues long. CDR3 in DNA: TGCGCCAGCAGCCAAGGCGATCTAAGTGTCTATGGCTACACCTTC. Protein sequence: CASSQGDLSVYGYTF.

This clone was found a few times. The chain is built from TRBV2 and TRBJ2-7; TRBD2 matches at 15 bases. Germline loops: CDR1 SNHLY, CDR2 FYNNEI. The CDR3 is made up of 16 amino acids. V lost 5 bases, J lost 6 bases, and 8 bases stayed unmatched. The CDR3: CASSSRGLAGGVEQYF. The CDR3 DNA reads TGTGCCAGCAGTTCACGAGGACTAGCGGGGGGGGTCGAGCAGTACTTC.

By sample fraction, this clone is medium-sized (0.01 to 0.1%). The rearrangement uses TRBV6-8 and TRBJ1-5, with no clear D. Trimming pared 2 bases from V and 7 bases from J, leaving 12 bases between. Germline V CDR1 and CDR2: MNHGY, SAAAGT. This CDR3 is built from 14 residues. The CDR3 sequence: CASSYRGVLQPQHF. CDR3 bases: TGTGCCAGCAGTTACCGGGGAGTCCTACAGCCCCAGCATTTT.

The V gene is TRBV18, the J gene TRBJ1-1; no firm D call. This CDR3 region has 12 residues. Germline loops: CDR1 KGHSH, CDR2 LQKENI. Trimming stripped 3 bases from V and 3 bases from J, with 5 bases between. CDR3 sequence reads: CASSPGYTEAFF. The CDR3 bases are TGTGCCAGCTCACCCGGATACACTGAAGCTTTCTTT.

In this sample, this clone turned up a few times. The chain uses TRBV6-8 and TRBJ2-3; D may be TRBD1 (5 bases). This CDR3 is 15 amino acids long. Trimming left V 2 bases short and J 2 bases short, with 11 bases between. Germline V gives CDR1 MNHGY, CDR2 SAAAGT. The CDR3 DNA follows: TGTGCCAGCAGTTACGCCTCGACAGACACAGATACGCAGTATTTT. This translates into CASSYASTDTDTQYF.

Within the sample, this clone is medium-sized. This chain connects TRBV11-3 to TRBJ1-3; D is possibly TRBD1 (6 bases). The germline V gene has CDR1 SGHNT and CDR2 YENEEA. This CDR3 is 15 amino acids long. V lost 5 bases to trimming and J lost 0 bases, with 11 bases between them. CDR3 loop: CASSRQANSGNTIYF. The CDR3 DNA is TGTGCCAGCAGCAGACAGGCCAACTCTGGAAACACCATATATTTT.

This clone is large within its sample. This chain joins TRBV6-8 and TRBJ2-5; no definite D call. In germline, CDR1 is MNHGY, CDR2 SAAAGT. The CDR3 is 12 residues long. The V and J ends lost 2 bases and 2 bases respectively, with 3 bases between them. CDR3 sequence reads: CASSYPQETQYF. CDR3 in DNA: TGTGCCAGCAGTTACCCACAAGAGACCCAGTACTTC.